Sequencing of this T cell receptor beta chain was carried out in a study of blood T cell repertoires in COVID-19. About the study: Some COVID-19 samples were acute and others convalescent; all came from the United States, Italy and Spain.

Per germline, CDR1 MGHRA and CDR2 YSYEKL. J lost 1 base, V lost 1 base, and 6 bases had no gene match. The CDR3 has 17 amino acids. The study assigned cohorts using participant-reported clinical history. Sequenced by immunoSEQ multiplex PCR; TCRdb stores in-frame clones only, minus some. The repertoire holds some 150,000 clones, roughly 84% seen once, with roughly 1.2% in the top ten. Only a few counts were recorded for this clone. This receptor was identified in a human donor with acute COVID-19. The donor label of this sample is uncertain. Sequenced input: PBMCs or T cells enriched from blood (not recorded which). The chain employs TRBV4-1 and TRBJ1-5; the match to TRBD1 covers 8 bases. The CDR3 spells CASSQGDRFMSNQPQHF. The CDR3 DNA follows: TGCGCCAGCAGCCAAGGGGACAGGTTCATGAGCAATCAGCCCCAGCATTTT.